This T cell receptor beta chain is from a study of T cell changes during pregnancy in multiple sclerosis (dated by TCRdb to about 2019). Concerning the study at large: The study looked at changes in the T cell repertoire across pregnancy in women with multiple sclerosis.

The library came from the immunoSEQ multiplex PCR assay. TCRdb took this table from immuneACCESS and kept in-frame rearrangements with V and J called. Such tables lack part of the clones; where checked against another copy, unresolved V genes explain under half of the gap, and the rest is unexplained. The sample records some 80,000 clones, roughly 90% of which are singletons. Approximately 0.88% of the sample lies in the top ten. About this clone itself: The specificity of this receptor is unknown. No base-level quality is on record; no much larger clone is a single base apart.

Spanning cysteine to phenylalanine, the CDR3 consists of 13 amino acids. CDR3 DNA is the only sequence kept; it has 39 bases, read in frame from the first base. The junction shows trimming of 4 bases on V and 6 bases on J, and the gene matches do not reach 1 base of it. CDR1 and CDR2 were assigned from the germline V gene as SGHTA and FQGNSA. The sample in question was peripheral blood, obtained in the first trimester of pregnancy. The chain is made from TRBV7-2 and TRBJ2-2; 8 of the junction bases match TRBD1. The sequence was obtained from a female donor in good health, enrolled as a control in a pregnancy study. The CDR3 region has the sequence CASSWTGSGELFF. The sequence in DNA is TGTGCCAGCAGCTGGACAGGGTCCGGGGAGCTGTTTTTT.